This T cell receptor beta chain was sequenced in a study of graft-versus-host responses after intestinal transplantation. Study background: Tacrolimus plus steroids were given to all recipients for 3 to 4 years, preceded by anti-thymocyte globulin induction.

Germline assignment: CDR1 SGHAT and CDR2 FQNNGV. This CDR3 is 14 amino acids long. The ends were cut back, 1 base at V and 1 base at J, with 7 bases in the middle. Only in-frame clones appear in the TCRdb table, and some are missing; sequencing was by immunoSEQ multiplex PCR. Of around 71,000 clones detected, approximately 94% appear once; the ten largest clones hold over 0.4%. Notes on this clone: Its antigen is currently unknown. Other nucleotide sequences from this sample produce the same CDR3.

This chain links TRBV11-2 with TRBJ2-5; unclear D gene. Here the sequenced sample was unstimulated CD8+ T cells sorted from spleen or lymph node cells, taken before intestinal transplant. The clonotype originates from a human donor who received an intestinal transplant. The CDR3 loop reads CASSLVDSQETQYF. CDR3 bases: TGTGCCAGCAGCTTAGTGGATTCCCAAGAGACCCAGTACTTC.